Listed here are 24 T cell receptor beta chains from one sample, sequenced in a study of cytomegalovirus exposure and HLA in healthy donors. Sequencing was performed with immunoSEQ multiplex PCR; in TCRdb, only in-frame clones are kept and a portion is missing. Among about 160,000 clones listed, roughly 89% were seen once. Sample: PBMCs. All receptors come from a man between 18 and 29 years old in good health and CMV-seropositive.

The genes are TRBV12-5 and TRBJ2-5, with 8 positions matching TRBD1. The CDR3 loop spans 17 amino acids. Trimming cost V 1 base and J 5 bases; bases outside gene matches: 12. Germline-derived CDR1 and CDR2 are LGHNT and FRNRAP. Here the CDR3 DNA reads TGTGCTAGTGGTTTGGCGACCGGACAGGGAAGGGGTGAGACCCAGTACTTC. It codes for CASGLATGQGRGETQYF.

The rearrangement uses TRBV6-6 and TRBJ2-1; TRBD1 aligns across 7 bases. This CDR3 is built from 14 residues. V lost 5 bases, J lost 9 bases, and 10 bases stayed unmatched. CDR1 and CDR2 from the germline V gene are MNHNY and SVGAGI (reference sequence). DNA for the CDR3: TGTGCCAGCAGTAAGTTACAGGGGTTCGGTGAGCAGTTCTTC. Protein sequence: CASSKLQGFGEQFF.

The chain uses TRBV6-5 and TRBJ1-5, with 7 bases aligning to TRBD1. V lost 6 bases, J lost 6 bases, and 8 bases stayed unmatched. The CDR3 loop spans 14 amino acids. Germline V gene sequence: CDR1 MNHEY, CDR2 SVGAGI. CDR3 sequence (DNA): TGTGCCAGCAGCCTTCAGGGGGGTCTTCAGCCCCAGCATTTT. Residues: CASSLQGGLQPQHF.

V and J are TRBV10-3 and TRBJ1-4, with D possibly matching TRBD1 (5 bases). Between the trimmed V and J ends, which lost 6 bases and 7 bases, there was a span of 15 bases. The CDR3 consists of 14 residues. Germline V CDR1 and CDR2: ENHRY, SYGVKD. The CDR3 reads CAISATGGSEKLFF. CDR3 coding DNA: TGTGCCATCAGCGCGACTGGGGGGAGTGAAAAACTGTTTTTT.

The chain links TRBV6-1 to TRBJ2-1; 13 positions agree with TRBD2. Looked up from germline, CDR1 is MNHNS and CDR2 is SASEGT. The CDR3 has 14 amino acids. V was clipped by 7 bases and J by 6 bases; unmatched bases: 3. CDR3 residues: CASKGLAGSNEQFF. CDR3 DNA sequence: TGTGCCAGCAAGGGACTAGCGGGATCCAATGAGCAGTTCTTC.

V and J are TRBV5-1 and TRBJ2-3; D is perhaps TRBD1 (6 bases). The CDR3 runs 14 residues. Trimming took 4 bases from V and 2 from J, leaving 11 bases between them. CDR1 is SGHRS and CDR2 is YFSETQ in the germline V gene. CDR3: CASSTQGLTDTQYF. The CDR3 nucleotides are TGCGCCAGCAGCACCCAGGGGCTCACAGATACGCAGTATTTT.

The gene calls are TRBV5-1 and TRBJ1-1; D not certain. Germline values: CDR1 SGHRS, CDR2 YFSETQ. The CDR3 covers 14 residues. The ends were cut back, 0 bases at V and 1 base at J, with 7 bases in the middle. The CDR3 here is CASSLGAGNTEAFF. CDR3 sequence (DNA): TGCGCCAGCAGCTTGGGGGCGGGGAACACTGAAGCTTTCTTT. The variable domain in full, completed from reference TRBV5-1 and TRBJ1-1, reads KAGVTQTPRYLIKTRGQQVTLSCSPISGHRSVSWYQQTPGQGLQFLFEYFSETQRNKGNFPGRFSGRQFSNSRSEMNVSTLELGDSALYLCASSLGAGNTEAFFGQGTRLTVV.

The rearrangement joins TRBV28 to TRBJ2-3; 10 bases map to TRBD1. J gave up 2 bases and V 5 bases, and 4 bases lay outside the gene matches. CDR1 MDHEN and CDR2 SYDVKM come from the germline V gene. CDR3 length: 15 residues. CDR3 nucleotide sequence: TGTGCCAGCAGTGGGACAGGGGCCTTCACAGATACGCAGTATTTT. Protein sequence: CASSGTGAFTDTQYF. Variable domain in full (rest from reference TRBV28 and TRBJ2-3): DVKVTQSSRYLVKRTGEKVFLECVQDMDHENMFWYRQDPGLGLRLIYFSYDVKMKEKGDIPEGYSVSREKKERFSLILESASTNQTSMYLCASSGTGAFTDTQYFGPGTRLTVL.

The chain uses TRBV5-1 and TRBJ2-3; D is possibly TRBD2 (5 bases). The CDR3 length is 16 residues. Germline V gene data show CDR1 as SGHRS and CDR2 as YFSETQ. Trimming left V 0 bases short and J 1 base short, with 12 bases between. CDR3 in amino acids: CASSLGSGGRTDTQYF. The CDR3 region has the DNA TGCGCCAGCAGCTTGGGAAGCGGAGGTCGCACAGATACGCAGTATTTT.

The genes are TRBV5-1 and TRBJ2-3, with TRBD2 matching 12 bases. Germline V gene data show CDR1 as SGHRS and CDR2 as YFSETQ. Trimming cost V 2 bases and J 3 bases; bases outside gene matches: 4. The CDR3 runs 16 residues. The CDR3 DNA reads as TGCGCCAGCAGCTTTCTAGCGGGAGGGCCGACAGATACGCAGTATTTT. Protein product: CASSFLAGGPTDTQYF. The whole variable domain, filled in from reference TRBV5-1 and TRBJ2-3, reads KAGVTQTPRYLIKTRGQQVTLSCSPISGHRSVSWYQQTPGQGLQFLFEYFSETQRNKGNFPGRFSGRQFSNSRSEMNVSTLELGDSALYLCASSFLAGGPTDTQYFGPGTRLTVL.

J is TRBJ2-3 and V is TRBV30; 7 bases are shared with TRBD2. The length of the CDR3 is 15 residues. V trimming: 1 base; J trimming: 8 bases; junction bases outside the gene matches: 12. Germline V gives CDR1 GTSNPN, CDR2 SVGIG (reference sequence). The CDR3 DNA follows: TGTGCCTGGAGTGCTGCTAGCGGTTTCCAGGGTACGCAGTATTTT. This sequence encodes CAWSAASGFQGTQYF.

V is TRBV7-6 and J is TRBJ1-5, with D perhaps TRBD1 (5 bases). This CDR3 region has 14 residues. V was cut by 1 base and J by 7 bases, with 11 bases left in between. Germline CDR1 and CDR2: SGHVS and FNYEAQ. Written as DNA, the CDR3 is TGTGCCAGCAGCTTAGAGGCAGGGCCCCAGCCCCAGCATTTT. Translated, it gives CASSLEAGPQPQHF.

The gene calls are TRBV7-9 and TRBJ2-7; 8 nucleotides match TRBD2. The J segment lost 4 bases and the V segment lost 5 bases, leaving 4 bases of the junction unmatched. The CDR3 runs to 13 residues. Germline CDR1 SEHNR, CDR2 FQNEAQ (reference sequence). The DNA of the CDR3 is TGTGCCAGCAGCCCCATAGCGGGATACGAGCAGTACTTC. Its protein product is CASSPIAGYEQYF.

The chain employs TRBV6-8 and TRBJ1-4; 8 positions agree with TRBD1. Germline loops: CDR1 MNHGY, CDR2 SAAAGT. CDR3 length equals 17 residues. Germline trimming cut 3 bases from V and 3 bases from J; bases unmatched to any gene: 9. The CDR3 protein is CASSYLSGGDSNEKLFF. The CDR3 DNA sequence: TGTGCCAGCAGTTATCTGTCAGGGGGCGACTCTAATGAAAAACTGTTTTTT.

The rearrangement joins TRBV18 to TRBJ2-3, with 9 bases matching TRBD1. This CDR3 is built from 14 residues. Germline V gene data show CDR1 as KGHSH and CDR2 as LQKENI. With V trimmed by 2 bases and J by 6 bases, 3 bases remained unmatched. CDR3 sequence reads: CASSPRDRVDTQYF. The DNA of the CDR3 is TGTGCCAGCTCACCAAGGGACAGGGTTGATACGCAGTATTTT. The full variable domain, its missing parts supplied by reference TRBV18 and TRBJ2-3, is NAGVMQNPRHLVRRRGQEARLRCSPMKGHSHVYWYRQLPEEGLKFMVYLQKENIIDESGMPKERFSAEFPKEGPSILRIQQVVRGDSAAYFCASSPRDRVDTQYFGPGTRLTVL.

In this sample, this clone turned up a few times. This chain joins TRBV30 and TRBJ2-5; possible D gene TRBD2, 6 bases. The V gene lost 2 bases and the J gene lost 8 bases, with 15 bases spanning the gap. The CDR3 sequence is 13 residues long. Germline values: CDR1 GTSNPN, CDR2 SVGIG (reference sequence). Here the CDR3 DNA reads TGTGCCTGGAGTCCCCCGGGAGCCACCACCCAGTACTTC. Amino acid sequence: CAWSPPGATTQYF.

This clone was seen just once. The chain uses TRBV4-1 and TRBJ2-2; maybe TRBD2 (5 bases). Looked up from germline, CDR1 is MGHRA and CDR2 is YSYEKL. V lost 0 bases, J lost 3 bases, and 14 bases lay in between. CDR3 length equals 17 residues. CDR3 DNA: TGCGCCAGCAGCCAAGAATCTCTCGGGAAAGACACCGGGGAGCTGTTTTTT. It encodes CASSQESLGKDTGELFF.

In this sample, this clone turned up a few times. The chain employs TRBV11-1 and TRBJ2-7; tentative D call: TRBD1 (5 bases). Germline CDR1 reads SGHAT; CDR2 reads FQDESV (reference sequence). The V end lost 1 base, the J end lost 5 bases, and 12 bases lay between the germline ends. CDR3 length: 14 amino acids. The CDR3 here is CASSLETALHEQYF. Written as DNA, the CDR3 is TGTGCCAGCAGCTTAGAGACAGCCCTACACGAGCAGTACTTC.

V is TRBV5-1 and J is TRBJ2-1; perhaps TRBD2 as D (6 bases). Trimming cost V 2 bases and J 8 bases, with 11 bases left between them. Germline CDR1 SGHRS, CDR2 YFSETQ. CDR3 size: 13 residues. The CDR3 region is CASSFGRIDEQFF. CDR3 in DNA: TGCGCCAGCAGCTTCGGGAGAATTGATGAGCAGTTCTTC.

The rearrangement uses TRBV6-5 and TRBJ2-7; 8 nucleotides match TRBD2. CDR1 is MNHEY and CDR2 is SVGAGI in the germline V gene. The V segment lost 6 bases and the J segment 4 bases; nucleotides outside the gene matches: 5. CDR3 length: 13 residues. CDR3 nucleotide sequence: TGTGCCAGCAGAACTAGCGGAACTTACGAGCAGTACTTC. Amino acid sequence: CASRTSGTYEQYF.

The rearrangement uses TRBV5-6 and TRBJ2-3, with D possibly TRBD1 on 5 matching bases. CDR1 and CDR2 (germline): SGHDT, YYEEEE. V dropped 4 bases and J dropped 1 base, with 10 bases sitting between them. There are 14 residues in the CDR3. The CDR3 DNA follows: TGTGCCAGCAGCCCCGGACACCGCACAGATACGCAGTATTTT. This encodes CASSPGHRTDTQYF.

The gene calls are TRBV7-9 and TRBJ2-6; the D is unclear. This CDR3 has 16 amino acids. V was shortened by 3 bases and J by 4 bases, with 13 bases between the two germline ends. Germline V CDR1 and CDR2: SEHNR, FQNEAQ (reference sequence). The CDR3 protein is CASSFGMGVGANVLTF. CDR3 nucleotide sequence: TGTGCCAGCAGCTTTGGTATGGGCGTGGGGGCCAACGTCCTGACTTTC.

The chain links TRBV2 to TRBJ2-2; a weak D match, TRBD1 (5 bases). V lost 7 bases and J lost 5, with 11 bases in between. From germline, CDR1 is SNHLY and CDR2 FYNNEI. The CDR3 loop spans 13 amino acids. The CDR3 protein is CASTYKGTGELFF. CDR3 nucleotide sequence: TGTGCCAGCACATATAAGGGGACCGGGGAGCTGTTTTTT.

V and J are TRBV7-9 and TRBJ2-7; 7 bases map to TRBD2. The CDR3 spans 15 residues. From germline, CDR1 is SEHNR and CDR2 FQNEAQ (reference sequence). V shed 7 bases and J 4 bases; nucleotides not matched to a gene: 13. The CDR3 loop reads CASIIRWRESYEQYF. The CDR3 DNA reads as TGTGCCAGCATCATACGATGGCGGGAGTCTTACGAGCAGTACTTC.